A selection of T cell receptor beta chains follows, all from one sample in a study of cytomegalovirus exposure and HLA in healthy donors. Profiling relied on immunoSEQ multiplex PCR, and the TCRdb table lists in-frame clones only, not all of them. Counted here are roughly 270,000 clones, approximately 88% occurring once; the ten biggest clones make up about 0.85%. The sample was PBMCs. All receptors come from a woman between 18 and 30 years old in good health and CMV-seronegative. Each CDR3 is given with its conserved first and last residue. The D gene is left open where the match is weak. The size field is filled for only some rows; it gives once, few, many or a size class.

TRBJ1-4	TRBV2	NA	TRBD1	TGTGCCAGCAGTGAAGCGCTGAGGGGGCCTAATGAAAAACTGTTTTTT	CASSEALRGPNEKLFF
TRBJ1-4	TRBV28	NA	NA	TGTGCCAGCAAAATCTCTAATGAAAAACTGTTTTTT	CASKISNEKLFF
TRBJ1-1	TRBV27	NA	NA	TGTGCCAGCAGTTTAACGGTTGACACTGAAGCTTTCTTT	CASSLTVDTEAFF
TRBJ1-1	TRBV9	NA	TRBD1	TGTGCCAGCAGCACGAGGACAGGAATTGGGGGGAACACTGAAGCTTTCTTT	CASSTRTGIGGNTEAFF
TRBJ2-7	TRBV9	once	TRBD1	TGTGCCAGCAGCGTAGGGGCAGGGGGAAACTACGAGCAGTACTTC	CASSVGAGGNYEQYF
TRBJ2-1	TRBV12-5	once	NA	TGTGCTAGTGGTTTAATAGCGGACCCCTACAATGAGCAGTTCTTC	CASGLIADPYNEQFF
TRBJ2-1	TRBV7-8	NA	TRBD2	TGTGCCAGCAGCTCTCCAGCGGGAGGCAATGAGCAGTTCTTC	CASSSPAGGNEQFF
TRBJ2-5	TRBV28	NA	TRBD2	TGTGCCAGCCACGGACTAGCGGGAGGGGAGACCCAGTACTTC	CASHGLAGGETQYF
TRBJ1-1	TRBV2	NA	NA	TGTGCCAGCAGCTATTCGGGCACTGAAGCTTTCTTT	CASSYSGTEAFF
TRBJ1-1	TRBV5-1	NA	TRBD1	TGCGCCAGCAGCTCCCAAAGAACAGGGGTGAACACTGAAGCTTTCTTT	CASSSQRTGVNTEAFF
TRBJ1-2	TRBV6-5	NA	TRBD1	TGTGCCAGCAGTTACGGACAGGGGGATGGCTACACCTTC	CASSYGQGDGYTF
TRBJ1-5	TRBV25-1	NA	NA	TGTGCCAGCAGTTCAGGAAGCAATCAGCCCCAGCATTTT	CASSSGSNQPQHF
TRBJ2-7	TRBV6-5	once	NA	TGTGCCAGCAGGTCCGGGACACGACTTTACGAGCAGTACTTC	CASRSGTRLYEQYF
TRBJ2-3	TRBV7-9	NA	NA	TGTGCCAGCGGGCTAACAGATACGCAGTATTTT	CASGLTDTQYF
TRBJ1-3	TRBV19	NA	TRBD1	TGTGCCAGTAGTATCCAGGGGGCCTCTGGAAACACCATATATTTT	CASSIQGASGNTIYF
TRBJ2-3	TRBV5-1	NA	TRBD2	TGCGCCAGCAGGCGGGAGACAGATACGCAGTATTTT	CASRRETDTQYF
TRBJ1-1	TRBV4-1	few	NA	TGCGCCAGCAGCCAATTCGTCGGGGTGAACACTGAAGCTTTCTTT	CASSQFVGVNTEAFF
TRBJ2-3	TRBV2	NA	TRBD1	TGTGCCAGCAGTGAAGGTCAGGGGGTTTTCACAGATACGCAGTATTTT	CASSEGQGVFTDTQYF
TRBJ2-2	TRBV10-2	NA	TRBD1	TGCGCCAGCAGTTCACCGGGACAGCCGAACACCGGGGAGCTGTTTTTT	CASSSPGQPNTGELFF
TRBJ2-5	TRBV5-1	NA	TRBD2	TGCGCCAGCAGCTGGGGACTAGCGGGAGAGGGAGAGACCCAGTACTTC	CASSWGLAGEGETQYF
TRBJ2-1	TRBV4-3	NA	TRBD2	TGCGCCAGCAGCCAAGATGTTGGACTAGCGGGAGGGACCTACAATGAGCAGTTCTTC	CASSQDVGLAGGTYNEQFF
TRBJ1-1	TRBV9	NA	NA	TGTGCCAGCAGCGTATCAGGTTACAACACTGAAGCTTTCTTT	CASSVSGYNTEAFF
TRBJ1-1	TRBV27	NA	NA	TGTGCCAGCAGTTCCAACCCCGGGACATGGGGAGTGAACACTGAAGCTTTCTTT	CASSSNPGTWGVNTEAFF
TRBJ2-7	TRBV4-1	once	NA	TGCGCCAGCAGCCTCGAGCCGGGGACTGAGCAGTACTTC	CASSLEPGTEQYF
TRBJ2-1	TRBV7-7	NA	TRBD1	TGTGCCAGCAGCTTAGGGACAGGGCGGAGTGAGCAGTTCTTC	CASSLGTGRSEQFF
TRBJ2-2	TRBV4-3	NA	TRBD2	TGCGCCAGCAGCCAGGATCTGACTAGCGGGAGGGCCGTCGCCGGGGAGCTGTTTTTT	CASSQDLTSGRAVAGELFF
TRBJ1-1	TRBV28	NA	TRBD1	TGTGCCAGCAGTTGGAGACAGGGCCAAAACACTGAAGCTTTCTTT	CASSWRQGQNTEAFF
TRBJ2-7	TRBV5-1	NA	NA	TGCGCCAGCAGCTTGGGCGGGATCTCCTACGAGCAGTACTTC	CASSLGGISYEQYF
TRBJ2-7	TRBV27	NA	NA	TGTGCCAGCAGTTTATCGTATCAGGGCGAGCAGTACTTC	CASSLSYQGEQYF
TRBJ1-4	TRBV4-1	NA	NA	TGCGCCAGCAGCCAAGCAGTTTCATCCGGGAATGAAAAACTGTTTTTT	CASSQAVSSGNEKLFF
TRBJ1-2	TRBV27	NA	TRBD1	TGTGCCAGCAGTTTATCCGGGACAGGGGACTATGGCTACACCTTC	CASSLSGTGDYGYTF
TRBJ2-1	TRBV5-6	NA	TRBD2	TGTGCCAGCAGCTTTATTGAGACTAGCGGGAGAGGTGAGCAGTTCTTC	CASSFIETSGRGEQFF
TRBJ2-7	TRBV6-1	once	TRBD2	TGTGCCAGCAGCCACAGACTAGCGGGAGTCTACGAGCAGTACTTC	CASSHRLAGVYEQYF
TRBJ2-7	TRBV4-1	NA	NA	TGCGCCAGCAGCCAAGATGAGAGGGAGCAGTACTTC	CASSQDEREQYF